These T cell receptor beta chains were read from a single sample in a study of blood T cell repertoires in COVID-19. Sequencing used immunoSEQ multiplex PCR; TCRdb keeps in-frame clones, though not all of them. This table has about 310,000 clones, about 91% appearing once. The sequenced material came from PBMCs or T cells enriched from blood (not recorded which). These receptor sequences come from a woman aged 40 to 55 who had recovered from COVID-19. The CDR3 runs from the conserved cysteine through the conserved F or W. The D gene is left open where the match is weak. A row's size may be missing; if present it is once, few, many or a size class.

clone size: -
V gene: TRBV7-2
J gene: TRBJ2-3
D gene: TRBD2
CDR3 DNA: TGTGCCAGCAGCTTAGGACTAGCGGGAGGGACAGATACGCAGTATTTT
CDR3 protein: CASSLGLAGGTDTQYF

clone size: once
V gene: TRBV3-1/TRBV3-2
J gene: TRBJ1-5
D gene: -
CDR3 DNA: TGTGCCAGCAGCCAGTACCCCGCGAATCAGCCCCAGCATTTT
CDR3 protein: CASSQYPANQPQHF

clone size: -
V gene: TRBV9
J gene: TRBJ2-1
D gene: TRBD2
CDR3 DNA: TGTGCCAGCAGCTTAAGCGGGAGCTCCTACAATGAGCAGTTCTTC
CDR3 protein: CASSLSGSSYNEQFF

clone size: -
V gene: TRBV5-6
J gene: TRBJ1-5
D gene: TRBD1
CDR3 DNA: TGTGCCAGCAGCTTGGGACGACAGGGGGCAAATCAGCCCCAGCATTTT
CDR3 protein: CASSLGRQGANQPQHF

clone size: many
V gene: TRBV4-1
J gene: TRBJ2-1
D gene: -
CDR3 DNA: TGCGCCAGCAGCCACCGGGACTCTAGCAGGGATGAGCAGTTCTTC
CDR3 protein: CASSHRDSSRDEQFF

clone size: few
V gene: TRBV5-1
J gene: TRBJ2-7
D gene: -
CDR3 DNA: TGCGCCAGCAGCTTGGAAAGCGCGAAAGCCTACGAGCAGTACTTC
CDR3 protein: CASSLESAKAYEQYF

clone size: -
V gene: TRBV19
J gene: TRBJ2-1
D gene: TRBD2
CDR3 DNA: TGTGCCAGTCCTTCTAGCGGGGGCCCCCCTAGCTCCTACAATGAGCAGTTCTTC
CDR3 protein: CASPSSGGPPSSYNEQFF

clone size: -
V gene: TRBV4-3
J gene: TRBJ2-3
D gene: -
CDR3 DNA: TGCGCCAGCAGCCTCTCCGGCCCAGCGTCTAGCACAGATACGCAGTATTTT
CDR3 protein: CASSLSGPASSTDTQYF

clone size: -
V gene: TRBV2
J gene: TRBJ1-1
D gene: -
CDR3 DNA: TGTGCCAGCAGTGCCTCGGGTGGGAACACTGAAGCTTTCTTT
CDR3 protein: CASSASGGNTEAFF

clone size: -
V gene: TRBV21-1
J gene: TRBJ2-3
D gene: -
CDR3 DNA: TGTGCCAGCAGTAGCGGGAGGCGTACCACAGATACGCAGTATTTT
CDR3 protein: CASSSGRRTTDTQYF

clone size: -
V gene: TRBV20-1
J gene: TRBJ2-4
D gene: TRBD2
CDR3 DNA: TGCAGTGCTAGTAGCGGGAGCCCCAAAAACATTCAGTACTTC
CDR3 protein: CSASSGSPKNIQYF

clone size: -
V gene: TRBV28
J gene: TRBJ2-5
D gene: TRBD2
CDR3 DNA: TGTGCCAGCAGCCCGGGGGGATTGGAGACCCAGTACTTC
CDR3 protein: CASSPGGLETQYF

clone size: -
V gene: TRBV9
J gene: TRBJ1-3
D gene: -
CDR3 DNA: TGTGCCAGCAGCGTAGCGGGGGTCTCTGGAAACACCATATATTTT
CDR3 protein: CASSVAGVSGNTIYF

clone size: -
V gene: TRBV6-5
J gene: TRBJ2-7
D gene: -
CDR3 DNA: TGTGCCAGCAGTTTCCGGGACACTTATTACGAGCAGTACTTC
CDR3 protein: CASSFRDTYYEQYF

clone size: -
V gene: TRBV7-2
J gene: TRBJ2-7
D gene: TRBD2
CDR3 DNA: TGTGCCAGCAGCCTAGCGGGAGGGTACGAGCAGTACTTC
CDR3 protein: CASSLAGGYEQYF

clone size: -
V gene: TRBV13
J gene: TRBJ2-7
D gene: -
CDR3 DNA: TGTGCCAGCAGCCCCGGCGGCTCGAGCTCCTACGAGCAGTACTTC
CDR3 protein: CASSPGGSSSYEQYF

clone size: -
V gene: TRBV30
J gene: TRBJ2-7
D gene: TRBD2
CDR3 DNA: TGTGCCTGGAGTGTAGTAGCGGGGGGAGAGCAGTACTTC
CDR3 protein: CAWSVVAGGEQYF

clone size: -
V gene: TRBV11-3
J gene: TRBJ2-5
D gene: TRBD1
CDR3 DNA: TGTGCCAGCAGCTGCCATGAAAGACAGGGGAGACAAGAGACCCAGTACTTC
CDR3 protein: CASSCHERQGRQETQYF

clone size: -
V gene: TRBV12-3/TRBV12-4
J gene: TRBJ1-5
D gene: TRBD1
CDR3 DNA: TGTGCCAGCAGTCTACAGGGGAATCAGCCCCAGCATTTT
CDR3 protein: CASSLQGNQPQHF

clone size: -
V gene: TRBV4-1
J gene: TRBJ2-1
D gene: TRBD2
CDR3 DNA: TGCGCCAGCAGCCAAGAACCGGGAGGGCCTACAGATGAGCAGTTCTTC
CDR3 protein: CASSQEPGGPTDEQFF

clone size: -
V gene: TRBV4-3
J gene: TRBJ2-1
D gene: TRBD1
CDR3 DNA: TGCGCCAGCAGCTCATTTTCAGGGGGCTTCGACAATGAGCAGTTCTTC
CDR3 protein: CASSSFSGGFDNEQFF

clone size: -
V gene: TRBV6-5
J gene: TRBJ1-3
D gene: -
CDR3 DNA: TGTGCCAGCCAGGGGAATCTTTACTCTGGAAACACCATATATTTT
CDR3 protein: CASQGNLYSGNTIYF

clone size: -
V gene: TRBV5-6
J gene: TRBJ2-3
D gene: TRBD2
CDR3 DNA: TGTGCCAGCAAAACATTAGCGGGAGGCCCCAATACGCAGTATTTT
CDR3 protein: CASKTLAGGPNTQYF

clone size: few
V gene: TRBV15
J gene: TRBJ1-4
D gene: -
CDR3 DNA: TGTGCCACCAGCGGCCTCCTAGCCTTGAATGAAAAACTGTTTTTT
CDR3 protein: CATSGLLALNEKLFF